Listed here are 5 T cell receptor beta chains from one sample, sequenced in a study of cytomegalovirus exposure and HLA in healthy donors. A multiplex PCR was run with 60 Vbeta primers and 13 Jbeta primers. Data came from immunoSEQ multiplex PCR; TCRdb stores just in-frame clones and leaves some out. The sample carries 110,000 to 150,000 clones, approximately 80% recorded once. The source material was PBMCs. Source of these receptors: a woman aged 40 to 50 in good health and CMV-seronegative.

The rearrangement joins TRBV29-1 to TRBJ2-3; TRBD1 might be the D (6 bases). In germline, CDR1 is SQVTM, CDR2 ANQGSEA. The CDR3 covers 13 residues. V was shortened by 0 bases and J by 8 bases, with 12 bases between the two germline ends. In DNA form, the CDR3 reads TGCAGCGTTGAAGATCTTCGAGGGGGTACGCAGTATTTT. Translating it yields CSVEDLRGGTQYF.

The chain joins TRBV5-5 to TRBJ2-1, with TRBD2 matching over 12 bases. The CDR3 runs to 16 residues. Germline CDR1 is SGHKS and CDR2 is YYEKEE (reference sequence). The junction had 8 bases not matched to a gene; V was cut back by 1 base and J by 9 bases. The CDR3 here is CASSLTLAGGRGEQFF. The CDR3 coding sequence is TGTGCCAGCAGCTTGACGCTAGCGGGAGGGAGGGGTGAGCAGTTCTTC.

The chain has TRBV5-4 and TRBJ2-2; TRBD1 matches at 12 bases. The CDR3 runs 17 residues. Per germline, CDR1 SGHNT and CDR2 YYREEE (reference sequence). V lost 3 bases to trimming and J lost 4 bases; unmatched junction nucleotides: 7. CDR3 in amino acids: CASSWDRGRSGTGELFF. CDR3 DNA sequence: TGTGCCAGCAGCTGGGACAGGGGGCGTTCGGGCACCGGGGAGCTGTTTTTT.

This chain links TRBV5-1 with TRBJ2-3, with D possibly matching TRBD2 (7 bases). V lost 3 bases and J 7 bases, leaving 18 bases between the germline ends. The CDR3 contains 15 residues. Looked up from germline, CDR1 is SGHRS and CDR2 is YFSETQ. CDR3 in amino acids: CASSSGLGGGNTQYF. As DNA, the CDR3 is TGCGCCAGCAGCTCCGGACTAGGAGGGGGGAATACGCAGTATTTT.

The chain links TRBV4-3 to TRBJ1-2; perhaps TRBD1 as D (6 bases). This CDR3 is 17 amino acids long. CDR1 is LGHNA and CDR2 is YSLEER in the germline V gene. V was trimmed by 3 bases and J by 7 bases, leaving 24 bases between them. CDR3 sequence (DNA): TGCGCCAGCAGCCAGTTAACAGGGTCTTGGACCTCTGGTGGCTACACCTTC. As protein: CASSQLTGSWTSGGYTF.